Following are 27 T cell receptor beta chains from one sample sequenced in a study of T-cell memory formation after mild COVID-19. TCRdb re-derived calls from the 5' RACE reads in MiXCR, one entry per CDR3 protein. The repertoire holds about 62,000 distinct CDR3 sequences, with 9.3% as singletons. Sequencing was performed on PBMCs or a T cell subset sorted from them (not recorded which). These receptors all stem from a man younger than 35 who had mild COVID-19 (a few samples of this study predate the infection). Cell type and time point are not known.

This clonotype was found a few times. The chain joins TRBV11-2 to TRBJ1-1; TRBD1 is a possible D gene (5 bases). The CDR3 has 14 amino acids. Germline V gene data show CDR1 as SGHAT and CDR2 as FQNNGV. The ends were cut back, 5 bases at V and 5 bases at J, with 15 bases in the middle. The DNA for the CDR3 is TGTGCCAGCAGCCCGAACGGGGGAGGGACTGAAGCTTTCTTT. This sequence encodes CASSPNGGGTEAFF.

This chain joins TRBV6-2 or TRBV6-3 and TRBJ2-7, with 9 nucleotides matching TRBD2. The CDR3 length is 14 residues. Germline V gene sequence: CDR1 MNHEY, CDR2 SVGEGT. The V gene end was trimmed by 4 bases and the J gene end by 6 bases; junction bases not matched to a gene: 7. CDR3 coding DNA: TGTGCCAGCAGTTGGCAGGGACTAGCACCCGAGCAGTACTTC. It specifies CASSWQGLAPEQYF.

This clonotype occurred a few times. The CDR3, as DNA: TGCGCCAGCAGCCAAGACACTCGGGGGACGAGCGGCTACACCTTC. Translated, it gives CASSQDTRGTSGYTF. The rearrangement uses TRBV4-3 and TRBJ1-2; possible D gene TRBD1, 5 bases. Germline-derived CDR1 and CDR2 are LGHNA and YSLEER. The CDR3 runs 15 residues. Trimming cost V 0 bases and J 8 bases, with 16 bases left between them.

This clonotype was counted a few times. This chain connects TRBV4-1 to TRBJ2-4, with 7 bases aligning to TRBD2. This CDR3 has 14 residues. V trimming: 6 bases; J trimming: 3 bases; junction bases outside the gene matches: 5. Germline V gives CDR1 MGHRA, CDR2 YSYEKL. The CDR3 sequence: CASSAGTNKNIQYF. For the CDR3, the DNA is TGCGCCAGCAGTGCTGGGACTAACAAAAACATTCAGTACTTC.

The chain employs TRBV18 and TRBJ2-7; possibly TRBD2 for D (5 bases). Trimming took off 5 bases at V and 0 bases at J, with 8 bases between the two ends. Germline-derived CDR1 and CDR2 are KGHSH and LQKENI. This CDR3 is 13 amino acids long. CDR3 loop: CASSSGSSYEQYF. CDR3 DNA sequence: TGTGCCAGCTCATCGGGAAGCTCCTACGAGCAGTACTTC.

This chain joins TRBV18 and TRBJ2-5, with D maybe TRBD1 (5 bases). The germline CDR1 and CDR2 sequences are KGHSH and LQKENI. CDR3 length equals 14 residues. V lost 2 bases to trimming and J lost 1 base, with 8 bases between them. For the CDR3, the DNA is TGTGCCAGCTCACCAGGGGCCACCCAAGAGACCCAGTACTTC. Protein sequence: CASSPGATQETQYF.

The V call is TRBV7-2, the J call TRBJ2-3; D uncertain. The V and J ends lost 2 bases and 12 bases respectively, with 12 bases between them. CDR3 length: 12 amino acids. CDR1 SGHTA and CDR2 FQGNSA come from the germline V gene. The CDR3 nucleotides are TGTGCCAGCAGCTTAAATGGTCAGGCACAGTATTTT. It specifies CASSLNGQAQYF. Full variable domain (remainder filled in from reference TRBV7-2 and TRBJ2-3): GAGVSQSPSNKVTEKGKDVELRCDPISGHTALYWYRQSLGQGLEFLIYFQGNSAPDKSGLPSDRFSAERTGGSVSTLTIQRTQQEDSAVYLCASSLNGQAQYFGPGTRLTVL.

This clonotype was seen more than once but under ten times. The chain employs TRBV5-1 and TRBJ2-3; TRBD2 matches 10 bases. V shed 2 bases, J shed 4 bases, and the junction held 7 bases outside the gene matches. Germline V gives CDR1 SGHRS, CDR2 YFSETQ. This CDR3 comprises 16 residues. The DNA for the CDR3 is TGCGCCAGCAGCTTAAGCTCTAGCGGGGGCTCAGATACGCAGTATTTT. Amino acid sequence: CASSLSSSGGSDTQYF.

The gene calls are TRBV6-4 and TRBJ2-6; 8 bases are a match to TRBD1. The V gene's germline CDR1 is MRHNA and CDR2 SNTAGT. Germline trimming cut 0 bases from V and 2 bases from J; bases unmatched to any gene: 0. The CDR3 totals 16 residues. CDR3: CASSDSTGAGANVLTF. CDR3 nucleotide sequence: TGTGCCAGCAGTGACTCGACAGGGGCTGGGGCCAACGTCCTGACTTTC.

The chain recombines TRBV13 with TRBJ1-1; D remains ambiguous. This CDR3 has 13 amino acids. The V gene lost 3 bases and the J gene lost 6 bases, with 11 bases spanning the gap. The germline V gene encodes CDR1 PRHDT and CDR2 FYEKMQ (reference sequence). The CDR3 is CASSLNLQSEAFF. The CDR3 coding sequence is TGTGCCAGCAGCTTGAATTTACAGTCTGAAGCTTTCTTT.

This clonotype was found a few times. V and J are TRBV18 and TRBJ2-5; 7 bases map to TRBD2. J lost 5 bases, V lost 4 bases, and 10 bases had no gene match. The length of the CDR3 is 15 residues. Germline V gene sequence: CDR1 KGHSH, CDR2 LQKENI. CDR3 bases: TGTGCCAGCTCACGGGGGACTAACCTCCTGGAGACCCAGTACTTC. This encodes CASSRGTNLLETQYF.

This clonotype is labeled as medium-sized. The V gene is TRBV11-1, the J gene TRBJ2-5; 7 nucleotides align to TRBD2. Germline V lookup: CDR1 SGHAT, CDR2 FQDESV (reference sequence). Trimming took 3 bases from V and 2 from J; bases not matched to a gene: 6. This CDR3 contains 15 residues. CDR3 bases: TGTGCCAGCAGCTTGTGGGGGACTACTCAAGAGACCCAGTACTTC. Protein: CASSLWGTTQETQYF.

This chain uses TRBV6-4 with TRBJ2-3; 10 positions agree with TRBD2. Losses at the gene ends were 4 bases for V and 15 bases for J; bases not matched to a gene: 10. The CDR3 has 13 residues. Per germline, CDR1 MRHNA and CDR2 SNTAGT. In DNA, the CDR3 is TGTGCCAGCAGTGCCTACCTAGCGGGGGTTATATATTTT. Protein: CASSAYLAGVIYF.

This clonotype came up many times. The chain couples TRBV6-5 to TRBJ2-7, with D unresolved. The V gene's germline CDR1 is MNHEY and CDR2 SVGAGI. The V end was cut by 0 bases, the J end by 5 bases, with 11 bases between. The CDR3 length is 14 residues. The CDR3 here is CASSYSAGSHEQYF. In DNA, the CDR3 is TGTGCCAGCAGTTACTCGGCAGGATCCCACGAGCAGTACTTC.

This clonotype was recorded at least ten times. The chain combines TRBV5-1 with TRBJ2-1; D possibly matches TRBD1 or TRBD2 (6 bases each). This CDR3 contains 14 residues. V was pared by 4 bases and J by 3 bases, with 11 bases between. From germline, CDR1 is SGHRS and CDR2 YFSETQ. In DNA, the CDR3 is TGCGCCAGCAGCAAGGGGGGCCTCTACAATGAGCAGTTCTTC. It codes for CASSKGGLYNEQFF.

In this sample, this clonotype turned up many times. The chain employs TRBV6-5 and TRBJ1-2; a possible D gene is TRBD1 (6 bases). Germline V gene lookup returns CDR1 MNHEY and CDR2 SVGAGI. CDR3 size: 14 residues. Trimming removed 6 bases from V and 6 bases from J, with 17 bases in between. This CDR3 reads CASRTPGGDDGYTF. For the CDR3, the DNA is TGTGCCAGCAGAACACCGGGGGGCGACGATGGCTACACCTTC.

This clonotype was seen only a few times. The chain links TRBV6-6 to TRBJ1-6; 8 nucleotides agree with TRBD1. Per germline, CDR1 MNHNY and CDR2 SVGAGI (reference sequence). The CDR3 totals 13 residues. After removal of 11 bases from V and 7 bases from J, the junction contained 7 bases not matched to a gene. CDR3 residues: CAGTRTGNSPLHF. CDR3 sequence (DNA): TGTGCCGGCACGAGGACAGGGAATTCACCCCTCCACTTT.

The sample holds a few counts of this clonotype. The chain links TRBV2 to TRBJ2-2; D remains unclear. From germline, CDR1 is SNHLY and CDR2 FYNNEI. This CDR3 has 11 residues. With 8 bases removed from V and 8 bases from J, the gap between germline ends came to 9 bases. CDR3 loop: CASSSRGELFF. The CDR3 nucleotides are TGTGCCAGCTCCAGCCGGGGGGAGCTGTTTTTT. The whole variable domain, remainder taken from reference TRBV2 and TRBJ2-2, is EPEVTQTPSHQVTQMGQEVILRCVPISNHLYFYWYRQILGQKVEFLVSFYNNEISEKSEIFDDQFSVERPDGSNFTLKIRSTKLEDSAMYFCASSSRGELFFGEGSRLTVL.

This clonotype was counted a few times. The gene calls are TRBV11-2 and TRBJ1-4; D remains unclear. The CDR3 length is 17 residues. Germline CDR1 reads SGHAT; CDR2 reads FQNNGV. Trimming shortened V by 1 base and J by 3 bases, and 15 bases separated the two germline ends. For the CDR3, the DNA is TGTGCCAGCAGCTTAGTCAACGTGGTTGTGGCTAATGAAAAACTGTTTTTT. Translation gives CASSLVNVVVANEKLFF.

The genes are TRBV2 and TRBJ2-7; D ambiguous. The germline CDR1 and CDR2 sequences are SNHLY and FYNNEI. This CDR3 has 10 residues. V lost 4 bases and J lost 4, with 2 bases in between. The CDR3 DNA follows: TGTGCCAGCAGTGCTTACGAGCAGTACTTC. This encodes CASSAYEQYF.

This clonotype has a handful of counts. The genes are TRBV20-1 and TRBJ1-1; D is unclear. Looked up from germline, CDR1 is DFQATT and CDR2 is SNEGSKA (reference sequence). This CDR3 has 14 residues. Trimming pared 8 bases from V and 2 bases from J, leaving 18 bases between. CDR3: CSLTVGVGNTEAFF. The CDR3 DNA reads as TGCAGTCTAACCGTTGGGGTCGGAAACACTGAAGCTTTCTTT.

This clonotype was seen a handful of times. The chain is built from TRBV6-5 and TRBJ2-5; TRBD1 matches 9 bases. CDR1 and CDR2 from the germline V gene are MNHEY and SVGAGI. This CDR3 region has 16 residues. V lost 3 bases to trimming and J lost 4 bases; unmatched junction nucleotides: 9. The CDR3 nucleotides are TGTGCCAGCAGTTATTCGGGGACAGGGCTTGCAGAGACCCAGTACTTC. It translates to CASSYSGTGLAETQYF.

In its sample, this clonotype was seen many times. This chain connects TRBV27 to TRBJ2-3; 7 positions agree with TRBD1. The CDR3 is made up of 17 amino acids. The germline V gene has CDR1 MNHEY and CDR2 SMNVEV (reference sequence). Unmatched junction bases numbered 10, after V lost 1 base and J lost 3 bases. CDR3 bases: TGTGCCAGCAGTTTATTGTGTTTGACAGGGTGGACAGATACGCAGTATTTT. Encoded protein: CASSLLCLTGWTDTQYF.

Many counts were recorded for this clonotype. V usage is TRBV5-1 and J usage is TRBJ2-6; no reliable D call. The CDR3 sequence is 12 residues long. CDR1 and CDR2 (germline): SGHRS, YFSETQ. The V end lost 4 bases, the J end lost 8 bases, and 7 bases lay between the germline ends. As DNA, the CDR3 is TGCGCCAGCAGCATCGACACCAACGTCCTGACTTTC. It codes for CASSIDTNVLTF. The variable domain in full, completed from reference TRBV5-1 and TRBJ2-6, reads KAGVTQTPRYLIKTRGQQVTLSCSPISGHRSVSWYQQTPGQGLQFLFEYFSETQRNKGNFPGRFSGRQFSNSRSEMNVSTLELGDSALYLCASSIDTNVLTFGAGSRLTVL.

This clonotype has a count of ten or more. The rearrangement joins TRBV7-2 to TRBJ2-3; 8 bases map to TRBD2. This CDR3 has 16 residues. Germline V gene sequence: CDR1 SGHTA, CDR2 FQGNSA. Trimming removed 2 bases from V and 1 base from J; junction bases left unmatched: 5. CDR3 DNA sequence: TGTGCCAGCAGCTTACAGGCGGGGGGAGGCACAGATACGCAGTATTTT. Protein sequence: CASSLQAGGGTDTQYF.

This clonotype was counted a few times. The genes are TRBV6-5 and TRBJ1-2, with D perhaps TRBD1 (5 bases). From germline, CDR1 is MNHEY and CDR2 SVGAGI. The V and J ends lost 5 bases and 1 base respectively, with 20 bases between them. The CDR3 runs to 17 residues. The CDR3 DNA is TGTGCCAGCAGTCCTCCCATGGGGGGAACTATTAACTATGGCTACACCTTC. This sequence encodes CASSPPMGGTINYGYTF.

This clonotype appeared a few times. The V call is TRBV5-1, the J call TRBJ2-2; D unclear. Germline-derived CDR1 and CDR2 are SGHRS and YFSETQ. There are 16 residues in the CDR3. V was clipped by 6 bases and J by 6 bases, with 21 bases between them. The CDR3 is CASTPPPYTLPGELFF. CDR3 coding DNA: TGCGCCAGCACGCCGCCCCCGTACACCCTACCCGGGGAGCTGTTTTTT.